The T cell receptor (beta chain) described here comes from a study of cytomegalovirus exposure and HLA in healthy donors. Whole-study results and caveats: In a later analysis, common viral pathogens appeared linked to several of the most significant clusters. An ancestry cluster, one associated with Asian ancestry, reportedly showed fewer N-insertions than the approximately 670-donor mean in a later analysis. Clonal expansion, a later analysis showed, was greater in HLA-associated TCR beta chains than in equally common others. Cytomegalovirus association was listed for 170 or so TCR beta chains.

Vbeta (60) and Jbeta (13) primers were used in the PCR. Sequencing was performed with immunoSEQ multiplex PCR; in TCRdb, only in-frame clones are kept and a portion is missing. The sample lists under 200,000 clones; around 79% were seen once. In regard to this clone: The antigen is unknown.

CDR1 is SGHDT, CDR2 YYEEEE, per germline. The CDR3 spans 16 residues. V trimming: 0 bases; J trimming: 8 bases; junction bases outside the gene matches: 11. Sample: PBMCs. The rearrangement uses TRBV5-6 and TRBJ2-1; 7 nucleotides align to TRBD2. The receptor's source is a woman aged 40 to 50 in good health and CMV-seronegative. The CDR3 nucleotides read TGTGCCAGCAGCTTGGGGGGTTGGGGGGGGATGGATGAGCAGTTCTTC. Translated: CASSLGGWGGMDEQFF.